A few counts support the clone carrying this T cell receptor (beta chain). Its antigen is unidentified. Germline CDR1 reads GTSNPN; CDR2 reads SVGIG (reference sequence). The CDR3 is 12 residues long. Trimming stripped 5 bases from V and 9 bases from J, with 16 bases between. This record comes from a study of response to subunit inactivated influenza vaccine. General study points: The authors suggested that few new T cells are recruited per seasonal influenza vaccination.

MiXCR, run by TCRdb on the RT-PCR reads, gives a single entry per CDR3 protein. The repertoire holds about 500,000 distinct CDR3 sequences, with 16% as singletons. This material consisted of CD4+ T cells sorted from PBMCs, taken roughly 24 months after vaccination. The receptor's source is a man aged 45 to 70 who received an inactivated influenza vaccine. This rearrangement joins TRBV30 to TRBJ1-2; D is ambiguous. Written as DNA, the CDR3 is TGTGCCTGGGAGAGAAGCCCACATCGCTACACCTTC. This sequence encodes CAWERSPHRYTF.